Presented here are 14 T cell receptor beta chains from one specimen sequenced in a study of CD4+ T cells in melanoma. The protocol was immunoSEQ multiplex PCR, while the TCRdb copy is restricted to in-frame clones and leaves out a portion. The sample includes around 130,000 clones, nearly 95% of them seen just once. Every receptor here comes from a human donor with melanoma.

CDR3 coding DNA: TGTGCCAGCAGGTCGACCGGGACAGGGGTCACCGGGGAGCTGTTTTTT. It translates to CASRSTGTGVTGELFF. The chain joins TRBV7-6 to TRBJ2-2, with 10 bases aligning to TRBD1. The CDR3 consists of 16 residues. Germline assignment: CDR1 SGHVS and CDR2 FNYEAQ. Trimming at V came to 6 bases and at J to 4 bases, leaving 8 bases not matched to a gene. The complete variable domain, with remaining parts taken from reference TRBV7-6 and TRBJ2-2, reads GAGVSQSPRYKVTKRGQDVALRCDPISGHVSLYWYRQALGQGPEFLTYFNYEAQQDKSGLPNDRFSAERPEGSISTLTIQRTEQRDSAMYRCASRSTGTGVTGELFFGEGSRLTVL.

The rearrangement joins TRBV19 to TRBJ2-1, with 9 positions matching TRBD2. V shed 4 bases and J 8 bases; nucleotides not matched to a gene: 15. The CDR3 covers 17 residues. Germline V gene data show CDR1 as LNHDA and CDR2 as SQIVND (reference sequence). CDR3 nucleotides: TGTGCCAGTAGTAGGCTCGATGGAGCGGGGGGCCGCCATGAGCAGTTCTTC. Its translation is CASSRLDGAGGRHEQFF.

This chain links TRBV6-1 with TRBJ2-5; D gene ambiguous. Per germline, CDR1 MNHNS and CDR2 SASEGT. Deletions cut 0 bases from V and 5 bases from J, with 16 bases between. The CDR3 is made up of 16 amino acids. The CDR3 DNA is TGTGCCAGCAGTGAAGCTCGAAATTCCCGGGCGGAGACCCAGTACTTC. It encodes CASSEARNSRAETQYF.

The chain couples TRBV5-1 to TRBJ1-5; no reliable D call. The V gene lost 1 base and the J gene lost 0 bases, with 8 bases spanning the gap. Germline lookup yields CDR1 SGHRS and CDR2 YFSETQ. The CDR3 is 15 amino acids. Written as DNA, the CDR3 is TGCGCCAGCAGCTTGACGGGTAATAGCAATCAGCCCCAGCATTTT. This encodes CASSLTGNSNQPQHF.

This chain uses TRBV19 with TRBJ2-1, with 8 positions matching TRBD2. CDR3 size: 14 residues. The germline CDR1 and CDR2 sequences are LNHDA and SQIVND (reference sequence). V trimming: 6 bases; J trimming: 7 bases; junction bases outside the gene matches: 8. CDR3: CASRGTGGRNEQFF. The DNA of the CDR3 is TGTGCCAGTAGAGGGACGGGGGGGCGGAATGAGCAGTTCTTC.

The rearrangement links TRBV18 to TRBJ2-7; D might be TRBD1 or TRBD2, each matching 5 bases. CDR1 and CDR2 (germline): KGHSH, LQKENI. The V end was cut by 8 bases, the J end by 4 bases, with 12 bases between. CDR3 length: 12 residues. The CDR3 is CASASREYEQYF. The CDR3 DNA reads as TGTGCCAGCGCCTCCAGGGAGTACGAGCAGTACTTC.

The count of this clone is one. The chain joins TRBV5-1 to TRBJ2-5; 8 nucleotides align to TRBD1. CDR3 size: 17 residues. Unmatched junction bases numbered 12, after V lost 1 base and J lost 4 bases. The germline V gene has CDR1 SGHRS and CDR2 YFSETQ. The CDR3 reads CASSLPGTGGGAETQYF. The CDR3 DNA is TGCGCCAGCAGCTTGCCTGGGACAGGAGGAGGGGCAGAGACCCAGTACTTC.

The chain has TRBV6-1 and TRBJ2-5; possible D gene TRBD2, 7 bases. Germline CDR1 and CDR2: MNHNS and SASEGT. This CDR3 comprises 13 residues. V lost 6 bases to trimming and J lost 13 bases, with 21 bases between them. The CDR3 DNA sequence: TGTGCCAGCAGGCGGGGAGGGGACATCCGGCGGTACTTC. Its protein is CASRRGGDIRRYF.

This clone has more than one count but fewer than ten. CDR3 loop: CAWSVTGRNIQYF. The CDR3 nucleotides read TGTGCCTGGAGTGTAACGGGGCGGAATATTCAGTACTTC. The chain has TRBV30 and TRBJ2-4; tentatively, D is TRBD1 or TRBD2 (5 bases each). V lost 0 bases, J lost 10 bases, and 13 bases lay in between. The CDR3 has 13 residues. Germline V gene data show CDR1 as GTSNPN and CDR2 as SVGIG (reference sequence).

The J gene is TRBJ1-6, the V gene TRBV6-5; the D gene is possibly TRBD1 (5 bases). CDR3 length: 13 amino acids. Germline CDR1 MNHEY, CDR2 SVGAGI. Trimming cost V 7 bases and J 6 bases, with 10 bases left between them. For the CDR3, the DNA is TGTGCCAGCAAGGCAGGGCTTAATTCACCCCTCCACTTT. Its translation is CASKAGLNSPLHF.

V gene TRBV6-1 combines with J gene TRBJ2-1; 8 bases match TRBD2. The trim removed 2 bases at V and 9 bases at J, leaving 12 bases unmatched. In germline, CDR1 is MNHNS, CDR2 SASEGT. This CDR3 contains 16 residues. The CDR3 DNA follows: TGTGCCAGCAGTGAAATCAGGGGACTAGTTGCTGGTGAGCAGTTCTTC. Protein: CASSEIRGLVAGEQFF.

This clone was detected only once. The chain uses TRBV11-3 and TRBJ2-1; the match to TRBD2 covers 7 bases. CDR1 is SGHNT, CDR2 YENEEA, per germline. V shed 5 bases and J 6 bases; nucleotides not matched to a gene: 7. The CDR3 sequence is 14 residues long. The CDR3 protein is CASSPGGSINEQFF. CDR3 DNA: TGTGCCAGCAGCCCGGGGGGAAGTATCAATGAGCAGTTCTTC.

J is TRBJ1-2 and V is TRBV6-5; TRBD1 aligns across 9 bases. V lost 10 bases and J lost 4; bases outside the gene matches: 10. Germline V gene lookup returns CDR1 MNHEY and CDR2 SVGAGI. The CDR3 runs to 14 residues. The CDR3: CATSRAGQGYGYTF. The CDR3 nucleotides are TGTGCCACCTCAAGAGCGGGACAGGGCTATGGCTACACCTTC.

The genes are TRBV15 and TRBJ1-5; TRBD1 agrees at 7 bases. Germline V lookup: CDR1 LNHNV, CDR2 YYDKDF (reference sequence). The V and J ends lost 5 bases and 3 bases, in that order; junction bases with no gene match: 1. The CDR3 runs 13 residues. CDR3 DNA sequence: TGTGCCACCAGCGGGACAGTCAATCAGCCCCAGCATTTT. It encodes CATSGTVNQPQHF. The entire variable domain, with the rest obtained from reference TRBV15 and TRBJ1-5, is as follows: DAMVIQNPRYQVTQFGKPVTLSCSQTLNHNVMYWYQQKSSQAPKLLFHYYDKDFNNEADTPDNFQSRRPNTSFCFLDIRSPGLGDTAMYLCATSGTVNQPQHFGDGTRLSIL.